This is a list of T cell receptor beta chains from one sample in a study of cytomegalovirus exposure and HLA in healthy donors. Clones were sequenced by immunoSEQ multiplex PCR, and TCRdb holds only the in-frame ones, with some missing. The sample holds about 150,000 clones; approximately 80% are singletons and the top ten take approximately 2%. Sequenced sample: PBMCs. Receptor source: a man aged 25-40 years in good health and CMV-seronegative. CDR3s include the opening cysteine and the closing phenylalanine or tryptophan. A D gene is named only where the DNA matches it firmly. Expanded clones are given a class, and other clones once, few, many or no size at all.

>TRBV28|few|TRBJ1-1|.
TGTGCCAGCAGGCCCCAGGGTACTGAAGCTTTCTTT
CASRPQGTEAFF
>TRBV7-2|once|TRBJ1-2|.
TGTGCCAGCAGCTTCCCCCAATATGGCTACACCTTC
CASSFPQYGYTF
>TRBV30|.|TRBJ2-1|TRBD2
TGTGCCTTGTCCCGGCGCGGGGGGGGACTAATCTCCTACAATGAGCAGTTCTTC
CALSRRGGGLISYNEQFF
>TRBV10-3|once|TRBJ2-4|TRBD1
TGTGCCATCAGTTCCCGGGACAGTTATTTTCAGTACTTC
CAISSRDSYFQYF
>TRBV19|.|TRBJ1-6|.
TGTGCCAGTACCACAGGGTATAATTCACCCCTCCACTTT
CASTTGYNSPLHF
>TRBV29-1|.|TRBJ2-2|TRBD1
TGCAGCGCCGAGGCAGGGGGAACCGGGGAGCTGTTTTTT
CSAEAGGTGELFF
>TRBV4-1|few|TRBJ1-1|TRBD1
TGCGCCAGCAGCCACACATCCACAGGGGGCGCGAACACTGAAGCTTTCTTT
CASSHTSTGGANTEAFF
>TRBV4-1|once|TRBJ2-5|.
TGCGCCAGCAACCTCTGGGGCGGAAACCAAGAGACCCAGTACTTC
CASNLWGGNQETQYF
>TRBV7-9|.|TRBJ2-7|.
TGTGCCAGCAGCCCCCCCGCGGGGAGAATCCACGAGCAGTACTTC
CASSPPAGRIHEQYF
>TRBV2|.|TRBJ2-5|TRBD2
TGTGCCAGCAGTCACCCGGCGGAGCGGGAGCCCCAAGAGACCCAGTACTTC
CASSHPAEREPQETQYF
>TRBV5-6|.|TRBJ1-2|.
TGTGCCAGCAGCTTGGCGGGGTACTATGGCTACACCTTC
CASSLAGYYGYTF
>TRBV28|many|TRBJ2-2|TRBD2
TGTGCCAGCAGCCCCGTAAGCGGGAGAATCGGGACCGGGGAGCTGTTTTTT
CASSPVSGRIGTGELFF
>TRBV10-1|.|TRBJ2-7|.
TGCGCCAGCAGTGACGGGCTAGCTCTTTCCGAGCAGTACTTC
CASSDGLALSEQYF
>TRBV28|once|TRBJ2-5|TRBD2
TGTGCCAGCAGTTCGACTAGCGGGAGTGTTTGGGAGACCCAGTACTTC
CASSSTSGSVWETQYF
>TRBV6-1|.|TRBJ2-2|TRBD2
TGTGCACTAGCGGGAGTCACCGGGGAGCTGTTTTTT
CALAGVTGELFF
>TRBV6-4|few|TRBJ2-3|TRBD1
TGTGCCAGCAGTGACACAGGGGACACACACACAGATACGCAGTATTTT
CASSDTGDTHTDTQYF
>TRBV5-4|.|TRBJ1-4|.
TGTGCCAGCAGCTTTCAGGGAGGCGAAAAACTGTTTTTT
CASSFQGGEKLFF
>TRBV5-1|.|TRBJ2-7|TRBD2
TGCGCCAGCAGCCCAGATAGCGGGGGAGCCTACGAGCAGTACTTC
CASSPDSGGAYEQYF
>TRBV4-3|.|TRBJ2-1|TRBD2
TGCGCCAGCAGCCAAGATCCTTGGACTAGCGAGTACAATGAGCAGTTCTTC
CASSQDPWTSEYNEQFF
>TRBV13|.|TRBJ2-3|.
TGTGCCAGCAGCTTAAGGCGGAGTAGCACAGATACGCAGTATTTT
CASSLRRSSTDTQYF
>TRBV28|.|TRBJ2-7|TRBD2
TGTGCCAGCAGAGTAGGGACTAGCGGGAGCGTTGAGCAGTACTTC
CASRVGTSGSVEQYF
>TRBV5-4|.|TRBJ2-5|TRBD1
TGTGCCAGCAGCTCGGCGATAGGGACAGTACAAGAGACCCAGTACTTC
CASSSAIGTVQETQYF
>TRBV7-6|.|TRBJ2-5|.
TGTGCCTCCGCATATGGCGGGCGGGAGACCCAGTACTTC
CASAYGGRETQYF
>TRBV19|.|TRBJ2-7|.
TGTGCCAGTACCGACAGCTACTACGAGCAGTACTTC
CASTDSYYEQYF
>TRBV27|few|TRBJ1-5|.
TGTGCCAGCAGTATTAGGCAGGGATATCAGCCCCAGCATTTT
CASSIRQGYQPQHF
>TRBV2|.|TRBJ2-4|.
TGTGCCAGCAGTGATACAGGGAGGGGAAACATTCAGTACTTC
CASSDTGRGNIQYF
>TRBV25-1|.|TRBJ1-4|.
TGTGCCAGCATAGATCATAATGAAAAACTGTTTTTT
CASIDHNEKLFF
>TRBV19|.|TRBJ2-5|.
TGTGCCAGTAGTATCGGACAATTACAAGAGACCCAGTACTTC
CASSIGQLQETQYF
>TRBV14|few|TRBJ1-4|TRBD1
TGTGCCAGCAGACGGACAGGGCTCGGTAATGAAAAACTGTTTTTT
CASRRTGLGNEKLFF
>TRBV6-5|.|TRBJ1-1|.
TGTGCCAGCTTACTCAGGGAAAAAGCTTTCTTT
CASLLREKAFF
>TRBV7-9|.|TRBJ2-3|TRBD2
TGTGCCAGCAGCTCACTTCGCAAAACTAGCGGGAGATTGGCAGATACGCAGTATTTT
CASSSLRKTSGRLADTQYF
>TRBV27|.|TRBJ2-7|.
TGTGCCAGCAGTTTACAGGGATCCTACGAGCAGTACTTC
CASSLQGSYEQYF
>TRBV7-9|.|TRBJ2-1|.
TGTGCCAGCAGCTTAGGGAGGACTCTCTCCTACAATGAGCAGTTCTTC
CASSLGRTLSYNEQFF
>TRBV6-1|.|TRBJ2-7|.
TGTGCCAGCAGTGTCCGGACTGTCTCCGGCGGGCAGTACTTC
CASSVRTVSGGQYF
>TRBV10-3|.|TRBJ2-7|TRBD1
TGTGCCATGAGAGGACAGGGGGCCTACGAGCAGTACTTC
CAMRGQGAYEQYF
>TRBV28|few|TRBJ2-1|TRBD1
TGTGCCAGCATGGGACAGCGTTACAATGAGCAGTTCTTC
CASMGQRYNEQFF
>TRBV30|.|TRBJ2-1|.
TGTGCCTGGAGTGTCTCCCCGGGACTTAAAGATGAGCAGTTCTTC
CAWSVSPGLKDEQFF
>TRBV6-5|.|TRBJ1-1|.
TGTGCCAGCAGTTACTCGAGGTGGGGGCGAGGTGAAGCTTTCTTT
CASSYSRWGRGEAFF
>TRBV18|.|TRBJ2-5|.
TGTGCCAGCTCACCAAAGGAGGAGCGGGAGACCCAGTACTTC
CASSPKEERETQYF
>TRBV11-3|.|TRBJ1-1|.
TGTGCCAGCAGCTTTGAGAGAGACACTGAAGCTTTCTTT
CASSFERDTEAFF
>TRBV13|.|TRBJ2-7|.
TGTGCCAGCAGCTCCGTACGCGGGGCCACTAACGAGCAGTACTTC
CASSSVRGATNEQYF
>TRBV5-1|.|TRBJ2-5|TRBD2
TGCGCCAGCAGCTTTTCAGGGACTAGCGGAGGGGAGACCCAGTACTTC
CASSFSGTSGGETQYF
>TRBV6-5|.|TRBJ2-7|TRBD1
TGTGCCAGCAGTCGGACAGGTACAGGCTACGAGCAGTACTTC
CASSRTGTGYEQYF
>TRBV5-1|.|TRBJ2-3|TRBD2
TGCGCCAGCAGCTCATCTTCTAGCGGGAACACAGATACGCAGTATTTT
CASSSSSSGNTDTQYF
>TRBV23-1|few|TRBJ1-1|.
TGCGCCAGCAGTCTACGGGACACGCCGGAAACGAACACTGAAGCTTTCTTT
CASSLRDTPETNTEAFF